These 9 T cell receptor beta chains came from one sample sequenced in a study of human T cells and chemical hapten exposure. Time point defined: patch test 2, 6 weeks after DPC sensitization. Stated treatment: therapeutic diphenylcyclopropenone sensitization with weekly scalp DPC. TCRdb re-called the RACE reads through MiXCR, storing one row per CDR3 protein. The sample consists of approximately 120,000 distinct CDR3 sequences, 9.2% of them appearing once. Specimen: whole blood, collected in connection with sensitization to the hapten diphenylcyclopropenone (DPC). These receptors were collected from a woman between 40 and 55 years old with alopecia areata. Some clones in this sample may be carry-over from other donors' samples.

The V gene is TRBV29-1, the J gene TRBJ2-1; a weak D match, TRBD2 (5 bases). Germline CDR1 SQVTM, CDR2 ANQGSEA. The CDR3 covers 11 residues. V was pared by 7 bases and J by 10 bases, with 14 bases between. CDR3 sequence: CSADGVNEQFF. Written as DNA, the CDR3 is TGCAGCGCCGACGGGGTCAACGAGCAGTTCTTC.

This clonotype was observed a handful of times. The rearrangement links TRBV2 to TRBJ2-3; possibly TRBD2 for D (6 bases). Per the germline V gene, CDR1 is SNHLY and CDR2 is FYNNEI. Trimming removed 7 bases at V and 1 base at J, with 18 bases between. The CDR3 covers 16 residues. CDR3 amino acids: CASMSRFAGRTDTQYF. The CDR3 region has the DNA TGTGCCAGCATGTCTCGATTTGCGGGGCGCACAGATACGCAGTATTTT.

This clonotype was seen repeatedly, ten times or more. J is TRBJ2-3 and V is TRBV5-6; 10 nucleotides match TRBD2. From germline, CDR1 is SGHDT and CDR2 YYEEEE. The CDR3 has 15 amino acids. V was pared by 0 bases and J by 6 bases, with 4 bases of the junction left unmatched. The CDR3, as DNA: TGTGCCAGCAGCTTGGTAGCGGGGGGATTCGATACGCAGTATTTT. The encoded protein is CASSLVAGGFDTQYF.

This chain uses TRBV12-3 or TRBV12-4 with TRBJ2-3, with 7 bases fitting TRBD2. This CDR3 has 15 residues. Unmatched junction bases numbered 4, after V lost 1 base and J lost 3 bases. The CDR3 region has the DNA TGTGCCAGCAGTTTAGGCCTAGCGGCTACAGATACGCAGTATTTT. This encodes CASSLGLAATDTQYF.

This clonotype occurred many times. The CDR3 reads CASTREFYGYTF. The CDR3 DNA reads as TGTGCCAGCACCCGGGAATTCTATGGCTACACCTTC. The chain has TRBV28 and TRBJ1-2; the D is unclear. The CDR3 sequence is 12 residues long. Germline-derived CDR1 and CDR2 are MDHEN and SYDVKM. V was pared by 7 bases and J by 4 bases, with 10 bases between.

V gene TRBV7-8 combines with J gene TRBJ2-3; D remains unclear. In germline, CDR1 is SGHVS, CDR2 FQNEAQ. The CDR3 contains 11 residues. Between the trimmed V and J ends, which lost 4 bases and 11 bases, there was a span of 10 bases. Here the CDR3 reads CASSSFWGQYF. The CDR3 region has the DNA TGTGCCAGCAGCTCCTTCTGGGGGCAGTATTTT. Complete variable domain (other parts from reference TRBV7-8 and TRBJ2-3): GAGVSQSPRYKVAKRGQDVALRCDPISGHVSLFWYQQALGQGPEFLTYFQNEAQLDKSGLPSDRFFAERPEGSVSTLKIQRTQQEDSAVYLCASSSFWGQYFGPGTRLTVL.

This clonotype was seen ten or more times. The J gene is TRBJ2-4, the V gene TRBV28; TRBD1 matches 8 bases. V lost 5 bases, J lost 5 bases, and 5 bases stayed unmatched. Per germline, CDR1 MDHEN and CDR2 SYDVKM. The CDR3 is 14 amino acids. The CDR3 is CASSEGGQENIQYF. The CDR3 DNA sequence: TGTGCCAGCAGTGAAGGGGGACAGGAAAACATTCAGTACTTC.

This clonotype occurred many times. The CDR3 loop reads CASSLERAQNIQYF. The CDR3 nucleotides read TGTGCCAGCAGCTTAGAACGGGCCCAAAACATTCAGTACTTC. This chain joins TRBV7-9 and TRBJ2-4, with D hard to call. There are 14 residues in the CDR3. CDR1 and CDR2 (germline): SEHNR, FQNEAQ (reference sequence). V shed 1 base and J shed 5 bases, with 9 bases lying between them.

This clonotype appeared a few times. The rearrangement links TRBV29-1 to TRBJ1-2, with a tentative D call TRBD1 (6 bases). Germline CDR1 and CDR2: SQVTM and ANQGSEA. This CDR3 spans 14 amino acids. The ends were cut back, 4 bases at V and 6 bases at J, with 18 bases in the middle. CDR3 amino acids: CSVVGGQGTHGYTF. CDR3 bases: TGCAGCGTTGTGGGGGGCCAGGGGACGCATGGCTACACCTTC.